A selection of T cell receptor beta chains follows, all from one sample in a study of cytomegalovirus exposure and HLA in healthy donors. Clones were sequenced by immunoSEQ multiplex PCR, and TCRdb holds only the in-frame ones, with some missing. The data hold 160,000 or so clones, with 86% observed a single time. The specimen was PBMCs. Receptor source: a man aged 18 to 35 in good health and CMV-seropositive. Both conserved end residues are part of each CDR3. The order of the fields is J gene, V gene, clone size, D gene, CDR3 protein, CDR3 DNA. A D gene is named only where the DNA matches it firmly. Clone size is not always given. Where it is, it says once, few, many or a class for expanded clones.

TRBJ2-1 TRBV7-2 . . CASSLVREAYNEQFF TGTGCCAGCAGCTTAGTTAGGGAGGCCTACAATGAGCAGTTCTTC
TRBJ1-2 TRBV5-1 . . CASSLSRGNYGYTF TGCGCCAGCAGCTTAAGCAGGGGTAACTATGGCTACACCTTC
TRBJ2-7 TRBV6-1 . TRBD2 CASSEAVGGTYEQYF TGTGCCAGCAGTGAAGCCGTCGGGGGGACCTACGAGCAGTACTTC
TRBJ2-1 TRBV5-6 . TRBD2 CASSLVAGEMNEQFF TGTGCCAGCAGCTTGGTGGCGGGGGAAATGAATGAGCAGTTCTTC
TRBJ2-7 TRBV19 . . CASSIARAYEQYF TGTGCCAGTAGTATTGCCAGGGCCTACGAGCAGTACTTC
TRBJ2-1 TRBV18 . TRBD2 CASSPPGLAGPEQFF TGTGCCAGCTCACCCCCGGGGCTAGCGGGACCCGAGCAGTTCTTC
TRBJ2-1 TRBV27 . . CASNKRAVFYNEQFF TGTGCCAGCAATAAGCGGGCCGTGTTCTACAATGAGCAGTTCTTC
TRBJ2-1 TRBV7-3 . TRBD2 CASSLGGGYNEQFF TGTGCCAGCAGCTTAGGCGGGGGCTACAATGAGCAGTTCTTC
TRBJ1-1 TRBV6-5 . TRBD1 CASSFQGGKPNTEAFF TGTGCCAGCAGTTTTCAGGGGGGAAAACCTAACACTGAAGCTTTCTTT
TRBJ2-1 TRBV4-2 . TRBD1 CASSRDREGNNEQFF TGTGCCAGCAGCCGAGACAGGGAAGGCAACAATGAGCAGTTCTTC
TRBJ2-3 TRBV6-4 . TRBD2 CASSDSTSGGDTQYF TGTGCCAGCAGTGACTCGACTAGCGGGGGGGATACGCAGTATTTT
TRBJ1-2 TRBV10-3 few . CAINTRGRSYGYTF TGTGCCATCAATACCCGTGGTAGAAGCTATGGCTACACCTTC
TRBJ1-2 TRBV6-5 . . CASSLGQNYGYTF TGTGCCAGCAGCCTAGGACAAAACTATGGCTACACCTTC
TRBJ1-1 TRBV7-6 . TRBD1 CASSSQTGVNTEAFF TGTGCCAGCAGCTCGCAAACAGGGGTGAACACTGAAGCTTTCTTT
TRBJ2-7 TRBV7-9 . . CASSLALASSYEQYF TGTGCCAGCAGCTTAGCGCTAGCAAGTTCCTACGAGCAGTACTTC
TRBJ2-7 TRBV5-4 . . CASSSFGQGEQYF TGTGCCAGCAGCTCCTTCGGGCAGGGGGAGCAGTACTTC
TRBJ2-3 TRBV11-2 . . CASRRPGGPTDTQYF TGTGCCAGCAGGAGACCTGGAGGGCCCACAGATACGCAGTATTTT
TRBJ2-2 TRBV6-4 many . CASSAFLNTGELFF TGTGCCAGCAGTGCCTTTTTGAACACCGGGGAGCTGTTTTTT
TRBJ2-3 TRBV6-4 . TRBD2 CASSEMAGDTDTQYF TGTGCCAGCAGTGAGATGGCGGGGGACACAGATACGCAGTATTTT
TRBJ2-7 TRBV14 few TRBD2 CASSLPGLAGRQEQYF TGTGCCAGCAGCCTCCCGGGACTAGCGGGGAGACAGGAGCAGTACTTC
TRBJ2-1 TRBV9 . TRBD2 CASSVGGGARNEQFF TGTGCCAGCAGCGTAGGCGGGGGGGCGAGGAATGAGCAGTTCTTC
TRBJ1-4 TRBV30 . TRBD1 CAPPYRGFGTEFF TGTGCCCCACCTTATAGGGGGTTCGGGACAGAGTTTTTT
TRBJ2-1 TRBV5-4 . . CASSLRASGTNNEQFF TGTGCCAGCAGCTTGAGAGCCAGCGGGACAAACAATGAGCAGTTCTTC
TRBJ1-4 TRBV28 . . CASSIGVGRPPTNEKLFF TGTGCCAGCAGTATCGGGGTTGGCAGACCTCCAACTAATGAAAAACTGTTTTTT
TRBJ1-1 TRBV27 . . CASSFTGNTEAFF TGTGCCAGCAGTTTTACGGGGAACACTGAAGCTTTCTTT
TRBJ2-2 TRBV7-8 . TRBD2 CASSTLAGGITGELFF TGTGCCAGCAGCACTCTAGCGGGGGGGATCACCGGGGAGCTGTTTTTT
TRBJ1-2 TRBV9 . . CASSVNLGYGYTF TGTGCCAGCAGCGTTAATCTAGGCTATGGCTACACCTTC
TRBJ2-6 TRBV19 . TRBD1 CASTDRATGANVLTF TGTGCCAGTACGGACAGGGCGACTGGGGCCAACGTCCTGACTTTC
TRBJ2-7 TRBV28 . . CASSRQSYEQYF TGTGCCAGCAGCAGACAGAGTTACGAGCAGTACTTC
TRBJ2-2 TRBV4-2 . TRBD1 CASSPDRVDGGELFF TGTGCCAGCAGCCCCGACAGGGTCGACGGCGGGGAGCTGTTTTTT
TRBJ2-1 TRBV6-1 . TRBD1 CASTRWDRGNEQFF TGTGCCAGCACCCGATGGGACAGGGGCAATGAGCAGTTCTTC
TRBJ1-1 TRBV5-1 . . CASSLGRATEAFF TGCGCCAGCAGCTTGGGGAGGGCCACTGAAGCTTTCTTT
TRBJ1-5 TRBV29-1 . TRBD1 CSVVDRGLSNQHF TGCAGCGTTGTGGACAGGGGGCTCAGCAACCAGCATTTT
TRBJ1-2 TRBV7-2 . . CASSSGHGYTF TGTGCCAGCAGCTCAGGGCATGGCTACACCTTC
TRBJ2-7 TRBV7-9 . . CASSHIRTAGEQYF TGTGCCAGCAGCCACATTCGGACTGCGGGTGAGCAGTACTTC
TRBJ1-3 TRBV11-2 . . CASSPYLGLSGNTIYF TGTGCCAGCAGCCCCTACCTAGGTCTCTCTGGAAACACCATATATTTT
TRBJ1-3 TRBV18 . . CASSSPGQRDTIYF TGTGCCAGCTCATCACCGGGACAACGGGACACCATATATTTT
TRBJ2-3 TRBV4-2 many TRBD2 CASSQDGGTSGGDTQYF TGTGCCAGCAGCCAAGATGGGGGGACTAGCGGGGGGGATACGCAGTATTTT
TRBJ2-3 TRBV6-4 . TRBD2 CASARKGGVEGTDTQYF TGTGCCAGCGCCCGAAAGGGAGGGGTTGAAGGCACAGATACGCAGTATTTT
TRBJ2-1 TRBV7-8 . . CASSLGGVRQFF TGTGCCAGCAGCTTAGGCGGGGTCCGGCAGTTCTTC
TRBJ1-4 TRBV13 . TRBD1 CASSSGQGDEKLFF TGTGCCAGCAGCTCGGGACAGGGTGATGAAAAACTGTTTTTT
TRBJ1-3 TRBV18 . TRBD1 CASSPSPGQGTRNTIYF TGTGCCAGCTCACCCTCACCTGGACAGGGAACAAGAAACACCATATATTTT
TRBJ1-1 TRBV7-3 . TRBD1 CASSLETGRAFF TGTGCCAGCAGCTTAGAGACAGGGCGGGCTTTCTTT
TRBJ2-7 TRBV5-8 once . CASSFRGSSSYEQYF TGTGCCAGCAGCTTCAGGGGTTCCAGCTCCTACGAGCAGTACTTC
TRBJ2-7 TRBV5-8 . TRBD2 CASWFGTEKRGLAGTYEQYF TGTGCCAGCTGGTTTGGCACCGAGAAGAGGGGACTAGCGGGAACCTACGAGCAGTACTTC
TRBJ2-7 TRBV6-5 . TRBD1 CASSSYRGLSYEQYF TGTGCCAGCAGTTCGTACAGGGGGCTTTCCTACGAGCAGTACTTC
TRBJ1-5 TRBV1 once . CTSSTLLGGNQPQHF TGCACCAGCAGTACTTTGCTCGGAGGCAATCAGCCCCAGCATTTT
TRBJ2-1 TRBV30 few . CAWSHLGAPYNEQFF TGTGCCTGGAGTCATCTGGGAGCCCCCTACAATGAGCAGTTCTTC
TRBJ1-3 TRBV2 once . CASSATGLSVHTIYF TGTGCCAGCAGTGCCACAGGGCTTAGCGTACACACCATATATTTT